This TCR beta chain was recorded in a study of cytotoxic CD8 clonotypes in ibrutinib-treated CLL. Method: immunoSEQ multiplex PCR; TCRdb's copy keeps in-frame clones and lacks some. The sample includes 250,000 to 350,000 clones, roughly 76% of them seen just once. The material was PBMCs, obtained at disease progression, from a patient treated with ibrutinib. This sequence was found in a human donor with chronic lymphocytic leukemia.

As DNA, the CDR3 is TGTGCCAGCAGCCGGGGACTAGCGGGGATCACAGATACGCAGTATTTT. Protein: CASSRGLAGITDTQYF. This chain connects TRBV11-2 to TRBJ2-3; 13 bases align to TRBD2. Germline CDR1 and CDR2: SGHAT and FQNNGV. CDR3 length equals 16 residues. The trim removed 5 bases at V and 2 bases at J, leaving 4 bases unmatched.